These T cell receptor beta chains were read from a single sample in a study of blood T cell repertoires in COVID-19. Some clones are missing from TCRdb's copy, which holds only in-frame ones; the method was immunoSEQ multiplex PCR. The sample holds roughly 120,000 clones, 74% seen once. Specimen: peripheral blood. These receptor sequences come from a man at least 80 years old with COVID-19, enrolled during active disease. CDR3s include the opening cysteine and the closing phenylalanine or tryptophan. A D gene is named only where the DNA matches it firmly. The size entry is marked missing in some rows and otherwise reads once, few, many or a size class.

CDR3 protein	CDR3 DNA	V gene	D gene	J gene	clone size
CASSWTGGNTEAFF	TGTGCCAGCAGCTGGACAGGGGGGAACACTGAAGCTTTCTTT	TRBV27	TRBD1	TRBJ1-1	NA
CASSPSGTGVPNTEAFF	TGTGCCAGCTCACCGTCCGGGACAGGGGTTCCGAACACTGAAGCTTTCTTT	TRBV18	TRBD1	TRBJ1-1	NA
CSVSTDNEQFF	TGCAGCGTCTCAACTGACAATGAGCAGTTCTTC	TRBV29-1	NA	TRBJ2-1	medium-sized
CAISVTSLGEQYF	TGTGCCATCAGCGTGACTAGTCTAGGGGAGCAGTACTTC	TRBV10-3	NA	TRBJ2-7	NA
CAWTRTSGTYEQYF	TGTGCCTGGACCCGGACTAGCGGAACCTACGAGCAGTACTTC	TRBV30	TRBD2	TRBJ2-7	NA
CASSFDKGARYNEQFF	TGTGCCAGCAGTTTTGACAAGGGGGCGCGATACAATGAGCAGTTCTTC	TRBV6-6	TRBD1	TRBJ2-1	few
CASSPDWENREPYGYTF	TGTGCCAGCAGCCCAGACTGGGAAAACAGGGAGCCCTATGGCTACACCTTC	TRBV3-1/TRBV3-2	NA	TRBJ1-2	many
CASSPGGGQSPLHF	TGCGCCAGCAGCCCTGGCGGGGGGCAATCACCCCTCCACTTT	TRBV5-1	NA	TRBJ1-6	once
CASSPGQRYGYTF	TGTGCCAGCAGTCCAGGACAGCGATATGGCTACACCTTC	TRBV7-9	NA	TRBJ1-2	NA
CASKKGLYQETQYF	TGTGCCAGCAAGAAGGGGCTGTACCAAGAGACCCAGTACTTC	TRBV28	NA	TRBJ2-5	NA
CASSLDLYRGSNTIYF	TGTGCCAGCAGCTTAGATCTTTACAGGGGGTCAAACACCATATATTTT	TRBV11-2	TRBD1	TRBJ1-3	NA
CASRLTGRAGNQPQHF	TGTGCAAGTCGCTTAACAGGCCGGGCGGGCAATCAGCCCCAGCATTTT	TRBV12-2	NA	TRBJ1-5	few
CASSERQGGIYEQYF	TGCGCCAGCAGCGAGAGACAGGGAGGTATCTACGAGCAGTACTTC	TRBV4-1	NA	TRBJ2-7	NA
CASSLDRENTEAFF	TGTGCCAGCAGCTTGGACAGGGAGAACACTGAAGCTTTCTTT	TRBV5-4	NA	TRBJ1-1	NA
CASSLPFRQGDGYTF	TGTGCCAGCAGTTTACCTTTCCGACAGGGTGATGGCTACACCTTC	TRBV28	TRBD1	TRBJ1-2	NA
CASSHLASTDTQYF	TGTGCCAGCAGCCACCTAGCTAGCACAGATACGCAGTATTTT	TRBV3-1/TRBV3-2	NA	TRBJ2-3	NA
CASSIVAGGPFNEQFF	TGTGCCAGCAGCATCGTAGCGGGAGGCCCCTTCAATGAGCAGTTCTTC	TRBV3-1/TRBV3-2	TRBD2	TRBJ2-1	NA
CASRPGSSSYNEQFF	TGTGCCAGCAGACCGGGATCAAGCTCCTACAATGAGCAGTTCTTC	TRBV6-5	NA	TRBJ2-1	once
CASSLDSQGNQPQHF	TGCGCCAGCAGCTTGGATTCTCAGGGGAATCAGCCCCAGCATTTT	TRBV5-1	NA	TRBJ1-5	NA
CAINGQGAFYGNTIYF	TGTGCCATAAATGGACAGGGGGCTTTCTATGGAAACACCATATATTTT	TRBV7-2	TRBD1	TRBJ1-3	NA
CASSLARINTEAFF	TGCGCCAGCAGCTTAGCCAGGATTAACACTGAAGCTTTCTTT	TRBV5-1	NA	TRBJ1-1	NA
CASSQDRQVVYGYTF	TGTGCCAGCAGCCAAGACCGACAGGTTGTTTATGGCTACACCTTC	TRBV4-2	NA	TRBJ1-2	few
CASSSLLGTGSPLHF	TGTGCCAGCAGCAGTTTACTAGGGACAGGCTCACCTCTCCACTTT	TRBV27	TRBD1	TRBJ1-6	once
CASSLFRDYGYTF	TGTGCCAGCAGCTTGTTTCGGGACTATGGCTACACCTTC	TRBV5-8	NA	TRBJ1-2	NA
CASSGGRGRLYNEQFF	TGTGCCAGCAGCGGGGGGCGGGGCCGGCTCTACAATGAGCAGTTCTTC	TRBV25-1	NA	TRBJ2-1	NA
CASSARVTGAGMNTEAFF	TGTGCCAGCTCAGCCAGAGTAACAGGGGCCGGGATGAACACTGAAGCTTTCTTT	TRBV18	TRBD1	TRBJ1-1	few
CAGGGGNYEQYF	TGCGCCGGCGGGGGGGGGAACTACGAGCAGTACTTC	TRBV10-1	TRBD2	TRBJ2-7	NA
CASSLGGRGAGELFF	TGCGCCAGCAGCTTAGGGGGTCGCGGTGCCGGGGAGCTGTTTTTT	TRBV5-1	NA	TRBJ2-2	NA